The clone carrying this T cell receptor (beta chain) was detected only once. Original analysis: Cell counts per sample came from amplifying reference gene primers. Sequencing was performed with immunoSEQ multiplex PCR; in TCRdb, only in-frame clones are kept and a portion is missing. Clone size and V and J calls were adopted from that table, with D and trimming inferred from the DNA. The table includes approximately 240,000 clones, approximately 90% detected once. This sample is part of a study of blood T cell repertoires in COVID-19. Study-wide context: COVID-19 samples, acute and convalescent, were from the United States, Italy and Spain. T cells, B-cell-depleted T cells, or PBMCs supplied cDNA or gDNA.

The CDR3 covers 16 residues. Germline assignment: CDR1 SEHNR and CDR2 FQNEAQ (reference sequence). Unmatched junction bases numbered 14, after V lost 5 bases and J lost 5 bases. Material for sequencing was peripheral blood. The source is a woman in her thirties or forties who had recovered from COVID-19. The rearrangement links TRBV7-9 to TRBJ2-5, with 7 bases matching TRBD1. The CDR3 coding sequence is TGTGCCAGCAGCCCAATGGACAGGTCATGGGGGGAGACCCAGTACTTC. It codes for CASSPMDRSWGETQYF.